The T cell receptor beta chain described here comes from a study of shared clonotypes between healthy human individuals (dated by TCRdb to 2020 to 2021). Study-level background: The cohort included a few men and a couple of women between 18 and 49 years of age. To increase sequencing depth and limit assay-specific biases, TCR repertoire library preparation and sequencing were carried out by different laboratories using diverse techniques. For each donor, CD4 naive and CD4 memory were each given three plates, CD8 naive was given two plates, and CD8 memory was given one plate. To estimate repertoire size and how much clonotype sharing occurs between individuals, the study deeply sequenced the blood TCR repertoires of 5 or 6 healthy adults. Leukapheresis yielded between about 0.9 and 9.5 billion PBMCs per donor.

TCR CDR3 regions were amplified from genomic DNA by multiplex PCR using the deep immunoSEQ assay. Extracted genomic DNA from each cell subset was spread evenly across all wells of several immunoSEQ 96-well plates, with each plate serving as a replicate. Each replicate PCR for sorted subsets received approximately 200 ng genomic DNA, equal to about 30,000 T cell genomes. Purified libraries were measured with a Qubit 3.0 fluorometer, size-checked on a Bioanalyzer 2100, and measured again with the KAPA Library Quantification kit. A separate single-read 150-cycle Illumina NextSeq 550 flow cell was used to sequence each immunoSEQ 96-well plate. The authors processed their data as follows. Because the immunoSEQ output held only junctional sequences and lacked quality scores, the filtering could not match the filtering applied to full-length reads. To assign V/J genes and CDR3, sequences were annotated against IMGT germline references using PyIR, a Python wrapper for IgBLAST v1.9. Reads were filtered out if the reads had weak V/J assignments (E-value above 1e-6), no CDR3, stop codons, out-of-frame junctions, or ambiguous translated residues. V3J clonotypes were defined as sequences sharing an identical inferred V gene, J gene, and CDR3 amino acid sequence. Percentage overlap between repertoires was calculated by dividing the number of shared unique clonotypes by the size of the smaller repertoire. Richness of each repertoire was evaluated using RTK rarefaction, the Chao1 estimator, and Recon v2.1 estimates of unobserved clonotypes. Generation probabilities were computed with OLGA for all TCRbeta clonotypes obtained by the gDNA method from four donors. TCRdb obtained this table from immuneACCESS and retained in-frame rearrangements with V and J assigned. These tables miss some clones; where compared with another copy, unresolved V genes account for less than half of the shortfall, and the remainder is unexplained. The V and J calls and clone size were taken over from that table, and D and trimming were inferred from the DNA. The sample records approximately 530,000 clones, almost 97% of which are singletons. Less than 0.06% of the sample goes to the ten largest clones.

Findings and caveats that apply to the study as a whole: Sampling was restricted to blood, and TCR repertoires in tissue are likely to differ from TCR repertoires in blood. Pairwise subsampling led to the expectation that sequencing depth would affect the degree of clonotype sharing among donors. Rarefaction of sorted-subset datasets indicated incomplete sequencing despite the large sequencing depth. The small number of donors limited the genetic and exposure-history diversity represented. Higher generation probabilities were observed for clonotypes shared by all four sorted-subset donors than for non-shared clonotypes. Naive subsets generally had larger estimated clonotype richness than memory subsets. Sharing across a handful of donors was observed for about 5% of naive CD4, less than 4% of naive CD8, 2% to 2.5% of memory CD4, and about 0.39% of memory CD8 clonotypes.

This clone has a handful of counts. Its antigen is currently not known. No per-base quality is available; no much larger clone lies one base away. The V end loses 7 bases and the J end loses 6 bases, and a stretch of 6 bases separates them. Spanning cysteine to phenylalanine, the CDR3 consists of 9 amino acids. Here the CDR3 DNA is all that survives: 27 bases in frame from base 1. The germline V gene (reference sequence) gives CDR1 as DFQATT and CDR2 as SNEGSKA. Donors were healthy HIV-negative adults with no recently reported acute infections or vaccinations. Every donor was a Caucasian adult living in Nashville, Tennessee, USA. CD4+ T cells were enriched by magnetic negative selection; naive cells were then positively selected on CD45RA, and the negative fraction formed the memory subset. After blood collection by leukapheresis, PBMCs were isolated using Ficoll-Histopaque density gradient centrifugation and then cryopreserved in the vapor phase of liquid nitrogen. Analytical flow cytometry was used to check the purity and quantity of every magnetically sorted T cell population. Each sorted fraction had its genomic DNA isolated and then quantified by UV absorbance on a Nanodrop 2000c.

Recombination connected TRBV20-1 to TRBJ1-1; a weak D assignment points to TRBD1 (5 bases agree). The TCR comes from a woman in her thirties in good health. Material: naive CD4+ T cells sorted from blood. The intended sense of this specimen's cell subset or site label: CD45RA+ positively selected. The DNA sequence reads TGCAGTGTGGGGGCTGAAGCTTTCTTT. Its coded protein is CSVGAEAFF.